The T cell receptor beta chain described here comes from a study of PD-1 blockade in classical Hodgkin lymphoma. Each and every patient relapsed after autologous stem cell transplantation, and patients got differing brentuximab vedotin exposure. Relapsed/refractory classical Hodgkin lymphoma patients had complete, partial or progressive responses. Study-wide results and caveats: Those achieving complete response showed baseline diversity like newly diagnosed patients. Diversity in CD4+ TCRs, unlike that measured in CD8+ TCRs, had risen significantly by C4D1.

This clone was recorded only once. The target antigen is unknown. The table came from immunoSEQ multiplex PCR; TCRdb's copy has only in-frame clones and leaves some out. The sample lists approximately 100,000 clones; around 89% were seen once. The sequence came from a human donor with classical Hodgkin lymphoma. This specimen was peripheral blood mononuclear cells (PBMCs), taken before the second cycle of nivolumab.

CDR3 amino acids: CASSPYRGVGYEQYF. CDR3 coding DNA: TGTGCCAGTAGTCCTTATAGGGGGGTCGGCTACGAGCAGTACTTC. V and J are TRBV19 and TRBJ2-7; the D gene could be TRBD1 or TRBD2 (6 bases each). The V gene's germline CDR1 is LNHDA and CDR2 SQIVND (reference sequence). CDR3 size: 15 residues. Trimming removed 5 bases at V and 3 bases at J, with 17 bases between.